The following is a TCR beta chain sequence with its context. The antigen remains unidentified. The junction departs from germline at one end; a sequencing error may be responsible. These data come from a study of cytomegalovirus exposure and HLA in healthy donors. Findings and caveats of the study: In a later analysis, HLA-C alleles had the fewest associated TCRs, DRB1 alleles the most.

The length of the CDR3 is 17 residues. The V gene's germline CDR1 is SNHLY and CDR2 FYNNEI. PCR amplification relied on 60 Vbeta primers (plus 13 Jbeta primers). Sequencing was performed with immunoSEQ multiplex PCR; in TCRdb, only in-frame clones are kept and a portion is missing. The profile shows 110,000 to 150,000 clones, roughly 80% of them singletons. This chain connects TRBV2 to TRBJ2-2, with a weak D call TRBD2 (5 bases). The sequenced sample consisted of PBMCs. This receptor was identified in a man between 18 and 35 years old in good health and CMV-seronegative. DNA for the CDR3: TGTGCCAGCAGTGCAGCGCTCGGGCAGTTCAGCACCGGGGAGCCGTTTTTT. Its translation: CASSAALGQFSTGEPFF.